A single sample is the source of the 31 T cell receptor beta chains below, sequenced in a study of metastatic and nonmetastatic thyroid tumors. TCRdb called clones again from the PCR reads with MiXCR. The sample lists some 20,000 clones, 20% to 25% occurring once. All patients reached thyroid surgery having received no treatment beforehand. The sample was tumor tissue. Receptors were obtained from a female donor with papillary thyroid cancer or a benign thyroid nodule (not recorded which). Some clones in this sample may be carry-over from other donors' samples.

This clone occurred a few times. A read error may produce the germline difference seen at one junction end. The chain recombines TRBV6-1 with TRBJ2-7; D may correspond to TRBD1 or TRBD2 (7 bases each). Germline CDR1 MNHNS, CDR2 SASEGT. This CDR3 is built from 15 residues. CDR3 sequence (DNA): TGTGCCAGCAAAGGGGAGGGGGCTTGGTCCTACGAACAGTACTTC. Its protein product is CASKGEGAWSYEQYF.

V is TRBV11-2 and J is TRBJ2-1; tentatively, D is TRBD2 (6 bases). In germline, CDR1 is SGHAT, CDR2 FQNNGV. The CDR3 spans 16 residues. The V gene lost 3 bases and the J gene lost 9 bases, with 21 bases spanning the gap. CDR3 sequence: CASSFSQGLLEGEQFF. The CDR3, as DNA: TGTGCCAGCAGCTTTTCCCAGGGACTGCTAGAGGGTGAGCAGTTCTTC. Complete variable domain (other parts from reference TRBV11-2 and TRBJ2-1): EAGVAQSPRYKIIEKRQSVAFWCNPISGHATLYWYQQILGQGPKLLIQFQNNGVVDDSQLPKDRFSAERLKGVDSTLKIQPAKLEDSAVYLCASSFSQGLLEGEQFFGPGTRLTVL.

The chain recombines TRBV19 with TRBJ1-4; TRBD1 might be the D (5 bases). Germline V gene data show CDR1 as LNHDA and CDR2 as SQIVND (reference sequence). The CDR3 totals 15 residues. Trimming cost V 5 bases and J 9 bases, with 19 bases left between them. The CDR3 loop reads CASSPRTKGHKKLFF. In DNA, the CDR3 is TGTGCCAGTAGTCCAAGGACAAAGGGGCATAAAAAACTGTTTTTT.

The chain employs TRBV11-2 and TRBJ2-2; D may match TRBD1 or TRBD2 (6 bases each). The CDR3 is made up of 15 amino acids. Trimming left V 4 bases short and J 1 base short, with 10 bases between. Germline V lookup: CDR1 SGHAT, CDR2 FQNNGV. The CDR3 DNA reads TGTGCCAGCAGCTACGGAGGGGGGAACACCGGGGAGCTGTTTTTT. Its protein is CASSYGGGNTGELFF.

The chain couples TRBV20-1 to TRBJ2-1; 14 positions agree with TRBD2. V was clipped by 7 bases and J by 8 bases; unmatched bases: 4. Germline CDR1 and CDR2: DFQATT and SNEGSKA (reference sequence). The CDR3 consists of 13 residues. The CDR3: CSVPGLAGDEQFF. The CDR3 DNA reads as TGCAGTGTTCCGGGACTAGCGGGAGATGAGCAGTTCTTC.

The V call is TRBV20-1, the J call TRBJ2-3; TRBD2 matches 9 bases. Per germline, CDR1 DFQATT and CDR2 SNEGSKA (reference sequence). The V gene end was trimmed by 5 bases and the J gene end by 4 bases; junction bases not matched to a gene: 13. This CDR3 contains 16 residues. Here the CDR3 DNA reads TGCAGTGCTCCAGAGAGAGCGGGAGGATCAGCAGATACGCAGTATTTT. It yields the protein CSAPERAGGSADTQYF.

In this sample, this clone is medium-sized (0.01 to 0.1%). The J gene is TRBJ1-1, the V gene TRBV9; tentative D call: TRBD1 (6 bases). This CDR3 region has 15 residues. V was trimmed by 0 bases and J by 3 bases, leaving 12 bases between them. Germline V gene lookup returns CDR1 SGDLS and CDR2 YYNGEE. CDR3 DNA sequence: TGTGCCAGCAGCGTAGGCCAGGGGTTCGACACTGAAGCTTTCTTT. Encoded protein: CASSVGQGFDTEAFF.

The V call is TRBV7-8, the J call TRBJ1-2; no clear D. Trimming took off 1 base at V and 0 bases at J, with 9 bases between the two ends. In germline, CDR1 is SGHVS, CDR2 FQNEAQ. The CDR3 extends over 15 amino acids. CDR3 nucleotides: TGTGCCAGCAGCTTAGTCGCTGAAGCTAACTATGGCTACACCTTC. Amino acids: CASSLVAEANYGYTF.

This clone was recorded a few times. The V and J genes are TRBV6-2 or TRBV6-3 and TRBJ2-1; TRBD1 matches 7 bases. The trim removed 3 bases at V and 0 bases at J, leaving 5 bases unmatched. The germline V gene encodes CDR1 MNHEY and CDR2 SVGEGT. This CDR3 has 16 amino acids. The CDR3 sequence is CASSYMGQYSYNEQFF. The DNA for the CDR3 is TGTGCCAGCAGTTATATGGGACAGTACTCCTACAATGAGCAGTTCTTC.

This clone is labeled medium-sized. The rearrangement joins TRBV20-1 to TRBJ2-7, with D possibly called TRBD1 or TRBD2 (5 bases each). The CDR3 length is 17 residues. Germline CDR1 is DFQATT and CDR2 is SNEGSKA (reference sequence). The ends were cut back, 0 bases at V and 3 bases at J, with 21 bases in the middle. CDR3 DNA: TGCAGTGCTAGAGATTGGGACGAAGTTGAGGGTTTCTACGAGCAGTACTTC. Translating gives CSARDWDEVEGFYEQYF.

This clone turned up a few times. At one end, the junction sequence differs from germline, possibly due to a read error. The chain is built from TRBV12-3 or TRBV12-4 and TRBJ1-6, with D perhaps matching TRBD1 (5 bases). CDR3 length: 14 amino acids. CDR3 DNA: TGTGTCAGCAGTAAACAGGCGACCCATTCCCCCCTCCACTTT. Its translation is CVSSKQATHSPLHF.

In this sample, this clone turned up a few times. A much larger clonotype is one base distant, so this may be a read error. The chain combines TRBV5-6 with TRBJ1-4; 8 positions match TRBD1. J lost 2 bases, V lost 3 bases, and 0 bases had no gene match. CDR3 length: 14 residues. Germline loops: CDR1 SGHDT, CDR2 YYEEEE. The CDR3 DNA follows: TGTGCCAGCAGCTGGACAGGGACTAATGAAAAACTGTTTTTT. Translating it yields CASSWTGTNEKLFF. Full variable domain (outside the CDR3, taken from reference TRBV5-6 and TRBJ1-4): DAGVTQSPTHLIKTRGQQVTLRCSPKSGHDTVSWYQQALGQGPQFIFQYYEEEERQRGNFPDRFSGHQFPNYSSELNVNALLLGDSALYLCASSWTGTNEKLFFGSGTQLSVL.

This clone was seen repeatedly, ten times or more. The gene calls are TRBV20-1 and TRBJ1-2, with D possibly TRBD1 on 6 matching bases. Trimming shortened V by 0 bases and J by 8 bases, and 10 bases separated the two germline ends. This CDR3 spans 12 amino acids. The germline V gene has CDR1 DFQATT and CDR2 SNEGSKA (reference sequence). CDR3 DNA sequence: TGCAGTGCTAGAGATGGACAGATGGGCTACACCTTC. The encoded protein is CSARDGQMGYTF.

The sample holds many counts of this clone. V usage is TRBV4-3 and J usage is TRBJ1-1; 7 positions match TRBD1. Germline CDR1 is LGHNA and CDR2 is YSLEER. V dropped 0 bases and J dropped 1; count of bases not matched to a gene: 8. The CDR3 loop spans 17 amino acids. CDR3 bases: TGCGCCAGCAGCCAAGAAGCCCTACAGGGGACGAACACTGAAGCTTTCTTT. It is translated as CASSQEALQGTNTEAFF.

The rearrangement uses TRBV11-2 and TRBJ1-2; D unresolved. CDR3 length: 14 residues. Trimming pared 1 base from V and 2 bases from J, leaving 8 bases between. Germline CDR1 is SGHAT and CDR2 is FQNNGV. CDR3: CASSLGLGNYGYTF. CDR3 DNA sequence: TGTGCCAGCAGCTTAGGTTTAGGGAACTATGGCTACACCTTC.

V gene TRBV15 combines with J gene TRBJ2-7, with a possible D match to TRBD1 (6 bases). The ends were cut back, 4 bases at V and 0 bases at J, with 10 bases in the middle. CDR3 length: 14 amino acids. Germline V lookup: CDR1 LNHNV, CDR2 YYDKDF (reference sequence). In DNA, the CDR3 is TGTGCCACCAGCACTACAGGGTTCTCCTACGAGCAGTACTTC. Protein: CATSTTGFSYEQYF.

The rearrangement uses TRBV6-2 or TRBV6-3 and TRBJ1-2; D gene ambiguous. Germline CDR1 and CDR2: MNHEY and SVGEGT. CDR3 size: 15 residues. V shed 2 bases and J shed 0 bases, with 10 bases lying between them. The CDR3 is CASSYVGRTNYGYTF. The CDR3 DNA reads TGTGCCAGCAGTTACGTCGGCCGAACTAACTATGGCTACACCTTC.

This clone has at least ten counts. This could be a read error, since a much larger clone is one nucleotide away. V is TRBV6-1 and J is TRBJ1-2, with 8 bases fitting TRBD1. Per germline, CDR1 MNHNS and CDR2 SASEGT. The CDR3 consists of 14 residues. The CDR3 DNA reads as TGTGCCAGCGCCGGGACAGGCGCTAACTATAGCTACACCTTC. It encodes CASAGTGANYSYTF.

This chain links TRBV11-2 with TRBJ2-1, with TRBD1 as a possible D gene (5 bases). CDR1 is SGHAT and CDR2 is FQNNGV in the germline V gene. Trimming removed 1 base from V and 5 bases from J, with 15 bases in between. The CDR3 is made up of 16 amino acids. The CDR3 DNA sequence: TGTGCCAGCAGCTTAGGGATAGGGGCAGGGCACAATGAGCAGTTCTTC. This sequence encodes CASSLGIGAGHNEQFF.

This clone appeared once. The V and J genes are TRBV30 and TRBJ1-2, with TRBD1 matching over 7 bases. CDR1 and CDR2 from the germline V gene are GTSNPN and SVGIG (reference sequence). This CDR3 has 13 amino acids. V lost 4 bases to trimming and J lost 8 bases; unmatched junction nucleotides: 10. Here the CDR3 reads CAWIATGTRGYTF. CDR3 in DNA: TGTGCCTGGATTGCGACAGGGACTAGAGGCTACACCTTC.

At least ten counts were recorded for this clone. The rearrangement links TRBV9 to TRBJ1-2; possible D gene TRBD1, 5 bases. The CDR3 has 16 residues. Germline V gene data show CDR1 as SGDLS and CDR2 as YYNGEE. V was shortened by 4 bases and J by 4 bases, with 20 bases between the two germline ends. CDR3 sequence: CASSPFSRAGGYGYTF. CDR3 nucleotide sequence: TGTGCCAGCAGCCCCTTCTCCCGGGCGGGGGGCTATGGCTACACCTTC.

The gene calls are TRBV20-1 and TRBJ1-2; 8 bases match TRBD1. J lost 3 bases, V lost 3 bases, and 9 bases had no gene match. Germline-derived CDR1 and CDR2 are DFQATT and SNEGSKA (reference sequence). CDR3 length equals 15 residues. CDR3 amino acids: CSASETGGFHYGYTF. CDR3 coding DNA: TGCAGTGCTAGTGAAACAGGGGGATTTCACTATGGCTACACCTTC.

This clone appeared a few times. The germline gene is not matched at one end of the junction; a read error may be the cause. The chain uses TRBV30 and TRBJ1-1, with no clear D. Germline values: CDR1 GTSNPN, CDR2 SVGIG (reference sequence). CDR3 length: 11 amino acids. As DNA, the CDR3 is TGTGCCTGGAGGGTGAACGCTGAAGCTTTCTTT. It encodes CAWRVNAEAFF.

In its sample, this clone was seen many times. The chain is built from TRBV27 and TRBJ2-1, with D tentatively TRBD2 (6 bases). The germline V gene encodes CDR1 MNHEY and CDR2 SMNVEV (reference sequence). V was pared by 4 bases and J by 6 bases, with 10 bases between. This CDR3 is built from 13 residues. Written as DNA, the CDR3 is TGTGCCAGCAGTTCGGAGGGGTTCAATGAGCAGTTCTTC. It is translated as CASSSEGFNEQFF.

Only a few counts were recorded for this clone. This chain links TRBV5-1 with TRBJ1-4; weak D call: TRBD1 (6 bases). Germline values: CDR1 SGHRS, CDR2 YFSETQ. The V end lost 1 base, the J end lost 7 bases, and 14 bases lay between the germline ends. CDR3 size: 15 residues. The CDR3 loop reads CASSLQRGGGEKLFF. The CDR3 nucleotides read TGCGCCAGCAGCTTGCAAAGGGGGGGAGGTGAAAAACTGTTTTTT.

In its sample, this clone was seen many times. The J gene is TRBJ1-5, the V gene TRBV28; TRBD1 aligns across 7 bases. V lost 3 bases, J lost 4 bases, and 6 bases stayed unmatched. CDR3 length: 15 residues. Germline lookup yields CDR1 MDHEN and CDR2 SYDVKM. The CDR3 sequence is CASSFLQGSNQPQHF. CDR3 nucleotide sequence: TGTGCCAGCAGTTTCTTACAGGGGAGTAATCAGCCCCAGCATTTT. The full variable domain, in which reference TRBV28 and TRBJ1-5 provide the parts outside the CDR3, is DVKVTQSSRYLVKRTGEKVFLECVQDMDHENMFWYRQDPGLGLRLIYFSYDVKMKEKGDIPEGYSVSREKKERFSLILESASTNQTSMYLCASSFLQGSNQPQHFGDGTRLSIL.

This clone has more than one count but fewer than ten. The rearrangement links TRBV11-2 to TRBJ2-2; D is perhaps TRBD1 (6 bases). The CDR3 contains 16 residues. Trimming removed 7 bases at V and 5 bases at J, with 20 bases between. From germline, CDR1 is SGHAT and CDR2 FQNNGV. For the CDR3, the DNA is TGTGCCAGCACCACCGGGACAATGAGAAGGACCGGGGAGCTGTTTTTT. Translation gives CASTTGTMRRTGELFF.

This clone was seen many times. The chain carries TRBV6-1 and TRBJ2-3; D remains ambiguous. The V and J ends lost 2 bases and 1 base respectively, with 4 bases between them. The CDR3 extends over 13 amino acids. From germline, CDR1 is MNHNS and CDR2 SASEGT. The CDR3 DNA reads as TGTGCCAGCAGTGAAACAGGCACAGATACGCAGTATTTT. Translating it yields CASSETGTDTQYF.

This clone was observed at least ten times. In DNA form, the CDR3 reads TGTGCCAGTAGTCCCCATGTGAGCCTCAGGGCCAACGTCCTGACTTTC. It is translated as CASSPHVSLRANVLTF. V and J are TRBV19 and TRBJ2-6; no clear D gene. Trimming removed 5 bases at V and 5 bases at J, with 16 bases between. Germline V gene lookup returns CDR1 LNHDA and CDR2 SQIVND (reference sequence). This CDR3 has 16 residues.

This clone showed up just a few times. The junction does not match germline at one end; this may be a read error. This chain uses TRBV6-1 with TRBJ1-3; D is uncertain. Looked up from germline, CDR1 is MNHNS and CDR2 is SASEGT. This CDR3 spans 15 amino acids. The CDR3 here is CASSEAQTAGNTLYF. The CDR3 DNA sequence: TGTGCCAGCAGTGAAGCTCAGACGGCTGGAAACACCTTATATTTT.

This chain links TRBV30 with TRBJ2-7; TRBD2 is a possible D gene (7 bases). The CDR3 consists of 13 residues. The germline V and J ends were trimmed by 1 base and 5 bases, with 12 bases remaining between them. CDR1 is GTSNPN, CDR2 SVGIG, per germline (reference sequence). In DNA form, the CDR3 reads TGTGCCTGGAGTGAGGCGGGGGCCCACGAGCAGTACTTC. Translating gives CAWSEAGAHEQYF.